The TCR beta chain under discussion was sequenced for a study of shared clonotypes between healthy human individuals. Study processing details: Filtering differed since immunoSEQ provided only junctions, with no quality scores. Some clones are missing from TCRdb's copy, which holds only in-frame ones; the method was immunoSEQ multiplex PCR. V and J calls and clone size come straight from that table; D and trimming were deduced from the DNA. The table shows a few million clones, with 85% to 95% occurring only once. With regard to this clone: Additional DNA sequences in this sample encode the identical CDR3.

Germline lookup yields CDR1 SGHRS and CDR2 YFSETQ. V was cut by 0 bases and J by 6 bases, with 8 bases left in between. CDR3 length: 13 amino acids. The chain links TRBV5-1 to TRBJ2-3; no clear D. Material for sequencing was naive CD4+ T cells from PBMCs. Documented subset: CD45RA+ positively selected. The TCR originated in a man aged 18 to 30 in good health. Some clones in this sample may be carry-over from other donors' samples. CDR3 residues: CASSLEGADTQYF. The CDR3 DNA reads TGCGCCAGCAGCTTGGAGGGTGCCGATACGCAGTATTTT. Using reference TRBV5-1 and TRBJ2-3 for the parts outside the CDR3, the full variable domain is KAGVTQTPRYLIKTRGQQVTLSCSPISGHRSVSWYQQTPGQGLQFLFEYFSETQRNKGNFPGRFSGRQFSNSRSEMNVSTLELGDSALYLCASSLEGADTQYFGPGTRLTVL.